This paragraph reports one T cell receptor (beta chain). Antigen: not known. Second-dose intervals of approximately 4 or approximately 12 weeks were pooled. This sample stems from a study of T cell responses to AZD1222 COVID-19 vaccine. The CDR3 contains 11 residues. Germline V gene lookup returns CDR1 MNHEY and CDR2 SMNVEV (reference sequence). Trimming cost V 6 bases and J 6 bases, with 8 bases left between them. Whole-study findings and limits: Along spike, vaccine-associated CD4 TCRs were found throughout, with dominance at 160-218 and 743-854. The study reported that nearly half of spike-specific TCRs target unmutated variant regions. An increase in Spike-specific TCR breadth and depth was observed after two AZD1222 doses.

Method: immunoSEQ multiplex PCR; TCRdb's copy keeps in-frame clones and lacks some. Of about 94,000 clones detected, 88% appear once; the ten largest clones hold about 12%. The genes are TRBV27 and TRBJ1-2; the D gene is possibly TRBD1 (5 bases). Sample: peripheral blood, taken 28 days after the second AZD1222 dose. The receptor's source is an adult who received the AZD1222 COVID-19 vaccine. For the CDR3, the DNA is TGTGCCAGCAGCGACAGAGATGGCTACACCTTC. Protein: CASSDRDGYTF.